This T cell receptor beta chain came from a study of read filtering for tumor transcriptome and immune sequencing. Study context: The cohort had roughly 17 men and around 15 women aged about 45 to 80, mean about 70 years. Revised staging placed eight or nine patients in R-ISS I, 15 to 20 in II, 6 or 7 in III. Study-wide points: Without single-read clonotypes, shared clonotype proportions correlated more between IR-seq and RNA-seq. The sorted CD138-negative fraction was a mixed bone marrow immune population, not purified T cells.

Molecular barcoded adaptors covering alpha/delta and beta/gamma chains were used on about 0.4 ug RNA. TCRdb called the reads again in MiXCR, with one record for every CDR3 protein. The sample yields approximately 38,000 distinct CDR3 sequences, roughly 15% seen once. V shed 10 bases, J shed 4 bases, and the junction held 16 bases outside the gene matches. The germline V gene has CDR1 MNHEY and CDR2 SVGAGI. CDR3 size: 17 residues. This clonotype was counted ten times or more. Its specificity is not known. This chain connects TRBV6-5 to TRBJ2-2, with 9 bases that match TRBD2. The origin of this receptor is a donor aged 40 or older with multiple myeloma. The material sequenced was a population of CD138-negative cells sorted from bone marrow. The CDR3 DNA reads as TGTGCCACTGGACTAGCGCTAACCCCCGGGACCACCGGGGAGCTGTTTTTT. The encoded protein is CATGLALTPGTTGELFF.